This is a list of T cell receptor beta chains from one sample in a study of cytomegalovirus exposure and HLA in healthy donors. Produced via immunoSEQ multiplex PCR; TCRdb's table is partial and in-frame only. The sample yields 150,000 to 200,000 clones, over 70% seen once. Sequenced: PBMCs. The source is a woman in her thirties or forties in good health and CMV-seronegative. Both conserved end residues are part of each CDR3.

J: TRBJ2-6
V: TRBV15
CDR3: CATSRDPGANGLTF

J: TRBJ2-6
V: TRBV28
CDR3: CASSFILGANVLTF

J: TRBJ1-2
V: TRBV10-3
CDR3: CAIRYYGTGDYYGYTF

J: TRBJ2-2
V: TRBV10-3
CDR3: CAISETGTGELFF

J: TRBJ2-6
V: TRBV7-6
CDR3: CASSLAPIHGNGANGLTF

J: TRBJ2-1
V: TRBV28
CDR3: CASSLSYNEQFF

J: TRBJ1-2
V: TRBV10-3
CDR3: CAISETISRGRLYGYTF

J: TRBJ1-6
V: TRBV28
CDR3: CASKNTGVSPLHF

J: TRBJ1-5
V: TRBV7-9
CDR3: CASSNDRYSNQPQHF

J: TRBJ2-5
V: TRBV2
CDR3: CASSIQGARETQYF

J: TRBJ2-1
V: TRBV29-1
CDR3: CSIGLAGGNEQFF

J: TRBJ2-1
V: TRBV12-5
CDR3: CASDSWSRQGKGEQFF

J: TRBJ2-1
V: TRBV5-6
CDR3: CASSLEGREKYNEQFF

J: TRBJ2-2
V: TRBV4-3
CDR3: CASSQDSGTGELFF

J: TRBJ2-7
V: TRBV5-4
CDR3: CASSLDAGRLDYEQYF

J: TRBJ2-7
V: TRBV19
CDR3: CASSIFGGSPYEQYF

J: TRBJ1-5
V: TRBV12-5
CDR3: CASGPGQDVGNQPQHF

J: TRBJ1-2
V: TRBV25-1
CDR3: CASTQAGWDSVYYGYTF

J: TRBJ2-2
V: TRBV9
CDR3: CASSGRDSYTGELFF

J: TRBJ2-3
V: TRBV6-1
CDR3: CASSDLIAGLFGTQYF

J: TRBJ1-5
V: TRBV4-3
CDR3: CASSQDRGGQPQHF

J: TRBJ2-3
V: TRBV27
CDR3: CASSLFSGNTDTQYF

J: TRBJ1-2
V: TRBV4-1
CDR3: CASSRPGQAEINYGYTF

J: TRBJ1-6
V: TRBV6-5
CDR3: CASSPLPDTISPLHF

J: TRBJ1-5
V: TRBV28
CDR3: CASSLRLLVDQPQHF

J: TRBJ2-2
V: TRBV12-5
CDR3: CASGRQVGGELFF

J: TRBJ2-7
V: TRBV15
CDR3: CATSRESGSLNEQYF

J: TRBJ1-6
V: TRBV7-3
CDR3: CASSSRGGALHF

J: TRBJ1-6
V: TRBV9
CDR3: CASSLSGSFNSPLHF

J: TRBJ2-1
V: TRBV2
CDR3: CASESGLAGINSYNEQFF

J: TRBJ1-6
V: TRBV5-4
CDR3: CASSFLLRGSYNSPLHF

J: TRBJ2-3
V: TRBV4-3
CDR3: CASSQVVGLVLSDTQYF

J: TRBJ2-2
V: TRBV27
CDR3: CASSLSRGGELFF